The next 5 T cell receptor beta chains were all read from a single sample in a study of blood T cell repertoires in COVID-19. Repertoires were generated with immunoSEQ multiplex PCR, while TCRdb's copy carries only in-frame clones and drops some. Seen here are about 260,000 clones, approximately 90% observed once, and the top ten hold roughly 2%. The material sequenced was peripheral blood. The receptors originated from a woman between 50 and 59 years old who had recovered from COVID-19.

In DNA, the CDR3 is TGTGCCAGTAGGGGACAGGGGGTGAAAACAGATACGCAGTATTTT. Translating gives CASRGQGVKTDTQYF. V is TRBV19 and J is TRBJ2-3; 11 positions match TRBD1. Germline V gene lookup returns CDR1 LNHDA and CDR2 SQIVND (reference sequence). Trimming took 6 bases from V and 3 from J; bases not matched to a gene: 5. The CDR3 length is 15 residues.

This clone was counted between two and nine times. The chain joins TRBV7-3 to TRBJ2-5; possibly TRBD1 for D (6 bases). The germline V gene has CDR1 SGHTA and CDR2 FQGTGA. This CDR3 is 14 amino acids long. The germline V and J ends were trimmed by 5 bases and 1 base, with 11 bases remaining between them. The CDR3 spells CASSRGQIQETQYF. The CDR3, as DNA: TGTGCCAGCAGCCGAGGACAGATCCAAGAGACCCAGTACTTC.

This clone was seen only once. This sequence joins TRBV30 and TRBJ1-1; D is possibly TRBD1 (5 bases). Deletions cut 8 bases from V and 5 bases from J, with 18 bases between. CDR1 GTSNPN and CDR2 SVGIG come from the germline V gene (reference sequence). There are 13 residues in the CDR3. The CDR3 sequence is CARGDGVGTEAFF. In DNA, the CDR3 is TGTGCCCGCGGGGACGGCGTAGGTACTGAAGCTTTCTTT. The complete variable domain, with remaining parts taken from reference TRBV30 and TRBJ1-1, reads SQTIHQWPATLVQPVGSPLSLECTVEGTSNPNLYWYRQAAGRGLQLLFYSVGIGQISSEVPQNLSASRPQDRQFILSSKKLLLSDSGFYLCARGDGVGTEAFFGQGTRLTVV.

The count of this clone is one. The V and J genes are TRBV6-2 or TRBV6-3 and TRBJ2-3; TRBD2 aligns across 11 bases. Germline CDR1 reads MNHEY; CDR2 reads SVGEGT. V lost 4 bases, J lost 7 bases, and 13 bases stayed unmatched. There are 17 residues in the CDR3. CDR3 coding DNA: TGTGCCAGCAGTTTCCTGAGGGGTAGCGGGGGGGTGAATACGCAGTATTTT. Translating gives CASSFLRGSGGVNTQYF.

This clone has just a few counts. V and J are TRBV10-3 and TRBJ1-2; 7 bases fit TRBD1. Germline V gene data show CDR1 as ENHRY and CDR2 as SYGVKD. The trim removed 0 bases at V and 7 bases at J, leaving 5 bases unmatched. CDR3 length: 14 residues. The CDR3 is CAISESARTGGYTF. CDR3 DNA: TGTGCCATCAGTGAGTCAGCCCGGACAGGTGGCTACACCTTC.